This TCR beta chain was recovered during a study of shared T cell receptors in the human thymus. In germline, CDR1 is SGDLS, CDR2 YYNGEE. The CDR3 has 13 residues. V was trimmed by 4 bases and J by 8 bases, leaving 10 bases between them. The method was immunoSEQ multiplex PCR; TCRdb's version includes in-frame clones alone and lacks a portion of them. The sample consists of roughly 710,000 clones, roughly 88% of them appearing once. As for this clone: Other nucleotide sequences in the sample specify the same CDR3.

This sample also belongs to another study, concerning human thymus T cells.

The sequencing sample was made of thymocytes. This chain uses TRBV9 with TRBJ1-6; D is unclear. This sequence was found in a girl under three years old with a congenital heart defect. The CDR3 DNA is TGTGCCAGCAGCCCGACGGGAGATTCACCCCTCCACTTT. Its protein is CASSPTGDSPLHF.